This T cell receptor beta chain was sequenced during a study of shared T cell receptors in the human thymus. Trimming took 5 bases from V and 9 from J; bases not matched to a gene: 8. Germline loops: CDR1 LNHDA, CDR2 SQIVND (reference sequence). CDR3 size: 16 residues. Measured with immunoSEQ multiplex PCR; TCRdb has only the in-frame clones, and not every one. The table lists some 640,000 clones, 80% to 90% of them singletons. These same records also appear under a second study, on human thymus T cells. As that study records: Thymus tissue was removed during corrective cardiac surgery. Seemingly biased V and J gene usage marked thymic and blood repertoires. Unrelated individuals reportedly shared highly overlapping thymic TCR repertoires.

This clonotype was sampled from a boy in the first two years of life with a congenital heart defect. Sequencing was performed on thymocytes. This chain connects TRBV19 to TRBJ1-6, with 12 bases that match TRBD1. This CDR3 is CASSAGDRGQGSPLHF. The CDR3 DNA sequence: TGTGCCAGTAGTGCTGGGGACAGGGGGCAGGGTTCACCCCTCCACTTT.